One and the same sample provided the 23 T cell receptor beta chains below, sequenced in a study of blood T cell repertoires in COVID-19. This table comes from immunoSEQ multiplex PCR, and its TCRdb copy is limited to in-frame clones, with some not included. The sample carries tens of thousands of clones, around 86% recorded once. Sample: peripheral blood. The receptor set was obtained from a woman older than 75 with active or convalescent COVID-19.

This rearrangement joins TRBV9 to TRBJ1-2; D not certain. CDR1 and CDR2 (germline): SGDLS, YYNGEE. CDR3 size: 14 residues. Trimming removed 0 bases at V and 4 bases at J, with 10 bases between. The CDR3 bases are TGTGCCAGCAGCGTAGATACCGCGCCCTATGGCTACACCTTC. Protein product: CASSVDTAPYGYTF.

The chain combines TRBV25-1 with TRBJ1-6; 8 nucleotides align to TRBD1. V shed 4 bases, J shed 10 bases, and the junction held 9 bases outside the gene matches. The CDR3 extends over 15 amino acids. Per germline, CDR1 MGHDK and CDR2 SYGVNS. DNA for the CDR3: TGTGCCAGCAGTGGCTGGACAGGGATTGACTCACCCCTCCACTTT. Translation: CASSGWTGIDSPLHF.

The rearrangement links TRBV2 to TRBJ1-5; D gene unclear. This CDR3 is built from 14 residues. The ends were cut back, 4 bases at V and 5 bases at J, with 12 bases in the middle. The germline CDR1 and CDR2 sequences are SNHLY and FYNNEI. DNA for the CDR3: TGTGCCAGCAGTGGCACCAGAGAGGATCAGCCCCAGCATTTT. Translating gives CASSGTREDQPQHF.

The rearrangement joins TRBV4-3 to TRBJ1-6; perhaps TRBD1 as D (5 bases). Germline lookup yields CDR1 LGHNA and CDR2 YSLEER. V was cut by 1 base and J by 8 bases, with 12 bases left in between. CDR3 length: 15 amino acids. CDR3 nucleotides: TGCGCCAGCAGCCAAGTGGGGAGGGACCATTCACCCCTCCACTTT. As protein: CASSQVGRDHSPLHF.

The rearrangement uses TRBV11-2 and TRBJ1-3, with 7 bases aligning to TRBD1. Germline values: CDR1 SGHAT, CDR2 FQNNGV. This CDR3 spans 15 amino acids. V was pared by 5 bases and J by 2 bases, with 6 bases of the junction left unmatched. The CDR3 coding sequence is TGTGCCAGCAGCCTAGGGACAGCTACTGGAAACACCATATATTTT. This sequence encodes CASSLGTATGNTIYF.

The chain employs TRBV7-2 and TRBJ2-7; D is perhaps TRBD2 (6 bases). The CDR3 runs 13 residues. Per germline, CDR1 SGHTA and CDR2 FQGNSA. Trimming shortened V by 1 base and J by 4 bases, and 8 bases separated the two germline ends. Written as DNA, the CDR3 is TGTGCCAGCAGCTTAGTCGGGGGTTACGAGCAGTACTTC. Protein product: CASSLVGGYEQYF.

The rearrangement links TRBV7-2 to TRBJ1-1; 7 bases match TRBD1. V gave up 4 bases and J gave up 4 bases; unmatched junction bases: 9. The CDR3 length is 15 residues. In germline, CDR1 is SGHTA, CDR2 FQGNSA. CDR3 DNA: TGTGCCAGCAGCTCCTACAGGGGATTAGGCACTGAAGCTTTCTTT. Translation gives CASSSYRGLGTEAFF.

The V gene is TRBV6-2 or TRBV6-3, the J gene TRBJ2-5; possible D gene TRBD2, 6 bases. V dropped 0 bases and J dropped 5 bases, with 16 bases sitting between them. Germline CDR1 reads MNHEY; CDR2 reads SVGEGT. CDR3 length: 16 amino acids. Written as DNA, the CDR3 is TGTGCCAGCAGTTACTCGGGGGGTGGATCCGGGGAGACCCAGTACTTC. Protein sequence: CASSYSGGGSGETQYF.

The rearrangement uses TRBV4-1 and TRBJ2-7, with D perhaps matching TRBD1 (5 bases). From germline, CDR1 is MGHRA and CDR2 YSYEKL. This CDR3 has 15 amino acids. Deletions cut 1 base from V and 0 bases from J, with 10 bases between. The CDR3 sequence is CASSQGGTASYEQYF. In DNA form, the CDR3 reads TGCGCCAGCAGCCAAGGGGGCACAGCCTCCTACGAGCAGTACTTC.

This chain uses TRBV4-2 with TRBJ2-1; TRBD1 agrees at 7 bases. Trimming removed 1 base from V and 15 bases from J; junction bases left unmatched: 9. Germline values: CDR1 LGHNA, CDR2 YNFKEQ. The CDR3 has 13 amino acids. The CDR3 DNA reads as TGTGCCAGCAGCCAAGGGACAGGTTCCTTCAGGTTCTTC. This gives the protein CASSQGTGSFRFF.

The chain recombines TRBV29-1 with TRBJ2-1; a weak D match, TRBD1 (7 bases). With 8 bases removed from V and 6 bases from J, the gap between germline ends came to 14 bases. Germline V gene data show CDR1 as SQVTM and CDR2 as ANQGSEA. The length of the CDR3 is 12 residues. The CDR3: CSTRQGGNEQFF. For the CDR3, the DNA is TGCAGCACTCGGCAGGGGGGCAATGAGCAGTTCTTC.

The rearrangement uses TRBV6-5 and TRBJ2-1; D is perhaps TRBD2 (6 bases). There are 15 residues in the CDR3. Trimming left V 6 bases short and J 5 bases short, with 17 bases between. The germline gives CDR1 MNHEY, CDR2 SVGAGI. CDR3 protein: CASRRGLAGHNEQFF. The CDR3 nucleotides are TGTGCCAGCAGAAGGGGACTGGCGGGCCACAATGAGCAGTTCTTC.

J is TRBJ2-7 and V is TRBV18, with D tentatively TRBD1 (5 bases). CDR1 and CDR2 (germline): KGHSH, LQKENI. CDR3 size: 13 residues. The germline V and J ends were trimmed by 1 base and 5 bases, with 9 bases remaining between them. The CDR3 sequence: CASSPLSQDEQYF. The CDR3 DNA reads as TGTGCCAGCTCACCACTCTCACAGGACGAGCAGTACTTC.

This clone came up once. CDR3 bases: TGTGCCAGCAGTTTATCGGGAGACGAGCAGTACTTC. Amino acids: CASSLSGDEQYF. This chain joins TRBV27 and TRBJ2-7, with D perhaps TRBD2 (5 bases). CDR3 size: 12 residues. Trimming pared 0 bases from V and 5 bases from J, leaving 5 bases between. CDR1 is MNHEY, CDR2 SMNVEV, per germline (reference sequence).

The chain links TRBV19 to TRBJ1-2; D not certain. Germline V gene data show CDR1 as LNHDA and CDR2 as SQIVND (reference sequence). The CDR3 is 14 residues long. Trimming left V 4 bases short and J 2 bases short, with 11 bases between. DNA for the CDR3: TGTGCCAGTAGTAGGGTCGACACCAACTATGGCTACACCTTC. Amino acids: CASSRVDTNYGYTF. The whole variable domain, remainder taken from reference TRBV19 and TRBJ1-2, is DGGITQSPKYLFRKEGQNVTLSCEQNLNHDAMYWYRQDPGQGLRLIYYSQIVNDFQKGDIAEGYSVSREKKESFPLTVTSAQKNPTAFYLCASSRVDTNYGYTFGSGTRLTVV.

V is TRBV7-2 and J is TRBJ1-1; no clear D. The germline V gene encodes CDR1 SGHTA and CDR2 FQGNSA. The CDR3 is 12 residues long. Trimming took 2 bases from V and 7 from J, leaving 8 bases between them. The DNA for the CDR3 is TGTGCCAGCAGCTTATCCGGAGTTGAAGCTTTCTTT. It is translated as CASSLSGVEAFF.

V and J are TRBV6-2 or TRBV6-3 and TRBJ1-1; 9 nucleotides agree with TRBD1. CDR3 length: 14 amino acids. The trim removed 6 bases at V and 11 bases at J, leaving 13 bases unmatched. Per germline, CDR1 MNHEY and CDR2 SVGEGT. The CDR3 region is CASSPQGQGVWAFF. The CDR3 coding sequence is TGTGCCAGCAGCCCCCAGGGACAGGGAGTTTGGGCTTTCTTT.

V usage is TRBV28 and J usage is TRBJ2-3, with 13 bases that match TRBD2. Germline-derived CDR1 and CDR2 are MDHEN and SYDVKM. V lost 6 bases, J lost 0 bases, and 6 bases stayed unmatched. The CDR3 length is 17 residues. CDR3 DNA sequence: TGTGCCAGCAGGGGGACTAGCGGGGACTCTAGCACAGATACGCAGTATTTT. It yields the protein CASRGTSGDSSTDTQYF.

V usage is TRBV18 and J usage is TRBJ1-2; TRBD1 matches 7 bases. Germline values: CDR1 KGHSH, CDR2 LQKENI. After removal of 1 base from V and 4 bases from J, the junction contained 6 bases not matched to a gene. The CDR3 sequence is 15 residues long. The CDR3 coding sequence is TGTGCCAGCTCACCACGACAGGGAGAGTTCTATGGCTACACCTTC. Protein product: CASSPRQGEFYGYTF.

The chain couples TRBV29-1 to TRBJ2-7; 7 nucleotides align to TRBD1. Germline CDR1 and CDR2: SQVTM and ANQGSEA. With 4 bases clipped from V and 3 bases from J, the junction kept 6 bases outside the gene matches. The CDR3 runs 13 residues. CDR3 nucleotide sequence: TGCAGCGTTGCTACAGGGGTATACTACGAGCAGTACTTC. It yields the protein CSVATGVYYEQYF.

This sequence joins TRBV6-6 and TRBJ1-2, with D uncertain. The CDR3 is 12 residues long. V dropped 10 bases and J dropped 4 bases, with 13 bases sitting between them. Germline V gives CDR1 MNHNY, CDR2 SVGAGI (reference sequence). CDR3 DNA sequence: TGTGCCATGGGTGATGTAGCCTATGGCTACACCTTC. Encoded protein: CAMGDVAYGYTF.

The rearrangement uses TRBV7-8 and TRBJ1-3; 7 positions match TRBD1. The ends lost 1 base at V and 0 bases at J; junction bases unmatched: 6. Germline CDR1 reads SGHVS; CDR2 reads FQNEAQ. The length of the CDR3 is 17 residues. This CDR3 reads CASSLGSGGFSGNTIYF. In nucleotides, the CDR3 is TGTGCCAGCAGCTTAGGATCAGGGGGGTTCTCTGGAAACACCATATATTTT.

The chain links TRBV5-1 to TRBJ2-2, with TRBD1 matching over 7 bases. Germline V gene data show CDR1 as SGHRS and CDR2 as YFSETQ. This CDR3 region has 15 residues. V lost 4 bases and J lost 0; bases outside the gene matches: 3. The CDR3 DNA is TGCGCCAGCAGCCAGGGACAGACGAACACCGGGGAGCTGTTTTTT. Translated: CASSQGQTNTGELFF.